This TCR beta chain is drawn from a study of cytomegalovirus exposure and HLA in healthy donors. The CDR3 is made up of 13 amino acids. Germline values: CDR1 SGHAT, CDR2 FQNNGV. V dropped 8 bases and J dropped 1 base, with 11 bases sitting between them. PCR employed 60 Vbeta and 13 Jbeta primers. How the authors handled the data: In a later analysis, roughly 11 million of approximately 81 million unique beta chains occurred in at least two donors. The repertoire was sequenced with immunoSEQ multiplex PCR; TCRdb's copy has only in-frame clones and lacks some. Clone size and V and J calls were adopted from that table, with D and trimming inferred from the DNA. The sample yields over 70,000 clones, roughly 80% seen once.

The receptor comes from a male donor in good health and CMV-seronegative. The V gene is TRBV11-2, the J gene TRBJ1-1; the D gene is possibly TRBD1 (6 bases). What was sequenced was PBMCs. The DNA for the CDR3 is TGTGCCAGCGGGGCACAGGGGAACACTGAAGCTTTCTTT. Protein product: CASGAQGNTEAFF.